The entry below gives a single T cell receptor beta chain sequence along with its context. Germline assignment: CDR1 SNHLY and CDR2 FYNNEI. Trimming left V 4 bases short and J 7 bases short, with 14 bases between. This CDR3 has 13 residues. The data stem from a study of control samples from healthy donors and cancer patients. Sequenced by immunoSEQ multiplex PCR; TCRdb stores in-frame clones only, minus some. This sample has 150,000 to 200,000 clones, with 85% to 90% found just once. The source material was blood. The chain carries TRBV2 and TRBJ2-7; D remains ambiguous. This clonotype was obtained from a man between 18 and 35 years old in good health. In DNA form, the CDR3 reads TGTGCCAGCAGTGCTATTAGTTTGCGGGAGCAGTACTTC. It is translated as CASSAISLREQYF.